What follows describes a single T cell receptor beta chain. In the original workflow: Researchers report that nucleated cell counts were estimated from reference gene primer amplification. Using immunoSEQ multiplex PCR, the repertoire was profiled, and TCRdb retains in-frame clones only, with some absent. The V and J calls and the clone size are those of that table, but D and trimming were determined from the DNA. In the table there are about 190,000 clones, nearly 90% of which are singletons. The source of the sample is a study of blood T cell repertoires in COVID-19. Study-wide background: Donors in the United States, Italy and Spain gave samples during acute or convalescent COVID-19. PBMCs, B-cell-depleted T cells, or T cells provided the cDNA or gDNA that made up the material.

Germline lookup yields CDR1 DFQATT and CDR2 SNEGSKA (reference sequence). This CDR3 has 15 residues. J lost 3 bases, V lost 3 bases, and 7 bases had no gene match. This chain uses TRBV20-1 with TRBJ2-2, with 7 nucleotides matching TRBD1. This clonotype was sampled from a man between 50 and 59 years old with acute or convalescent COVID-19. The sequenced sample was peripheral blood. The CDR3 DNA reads TGCAGTGCTAGTACAGGGGCGTGGGACACCGGGGAGCTGTTTTTT. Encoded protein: CSASTGAWDTGELFF.